This TCR beta chain is drawn from a study of long-term antiretroviral therapy in people with HIV. Overall study: The 2015 immediate-ART recommendation was preceded by the earliest samples by about a decade. Study findings and constraints: Control repertoires displayed wider CDR3 length ranges than the HIV repertoires. In the period from about 2004 to 2017, blood was collected, possibly under older ART regimens.

As regards this clone: Its antigen is unknown.

The assay, immunoSEQ v3.0, was run at survey level. Clones were sequenced by immunoSEQ multiplex PCR, and TCRdb holds only the in-frame ones, with some missing. The sample contains about 21,000 clones, approximately 86% of which appear only once. V was trimmed by 3 bases and J by 1 base, leaving 7 bases between them. Germline V CDR1 and CDR2: MNHEY, SVGAGI. The CDR3 has 13 residues. Sequences were derived from unsorted PBMCs, sampled 1.3 years after starting antiretroviral therapy. The chain couples TRBV6-5 to TRBJ2-7; TRBD1 might be the D (5 bases). This receptor was identified in a man aged 60 to 75 with HIV. The CDR3 DNA reads as TGTGCCAGCAGTTATAGACAGTCCTACGAGCAGTACTTC. Residues: CASSYRQSYEQYF.